The next 3 T cell receptor beta chains were all read from a single sample in a study of T cell responses to AZD1222 COVID-19 vaccine. The repertoire was sequenced with immunoSEQ multiplex PCR; TCRdb's copy has only in-frame clones and lacks some. Among over 130,000 clones listed, 75% to 95% were seen once. Sequencing used peripheral blood, obtained 28 days after the second dose of the MenACWY control vaccine. The receptor set was obtained from an adult who received the MenACWY meningococcal vaccine as a control.

J is TRBJ2-1 and V is TRBV28, with TRBD1 matching 9 bases. V trimming: 5 bases; J trimming: 15 bases; junction bases outside the gene matches: 8. This CDR3 is built from 12 residues. CDR1 is MDHEN and CDR2 is SYDVKM in the germline V gene. CDR3 sequence reads: CASSLTGGSWFF. The CDR3 bases are TGTGCCAGCAGTCTCACAGGGGGCTCGTGGTTCTTC. Based on the CDR3 plus reference TRBV28 and TRBJ2-1, the full variable domain is DVKVTQSSRYLVKRTGEKVFLECVQDMDHENMFWYRQDPGLGLRLIYFSYDVKMKEKGDIPEGYSVSREKKERFSLILESASTNQTSMYLCASSLTGGSWFFGPGTRLTVL.

The rearrangement joins TRBV12-3 or TRBV12-4 to TRBJ1-2; 8 bases agree with TRBD1. V lost 7 bases and J lost 7; bases outside the gene matches: 8. The CDR3 spans 13 residues. In DNA form, the CDR3 reads TGTGCCAGCACCACAGACAGGGGCGGTGGCTACACCTTC. This gives the protein CASTTDRGGGYTF.

The count of this clone is one. The CDR3 here is CASSLPGQADQPQHF. The CDR3 coding sequence is TGTGCCAGCAGCTTACCGGGACAGGCAGATCAGCCCCAGCATTTT. The chain is built from TRBV6-2 or TRBV6-3 and TRBJ1-5, with TRBD1 matching over 8 bases. The germline CDR1 and CDR2 sequences are MNHEY and SVGEGT. The length of the CDR3 is 15 residues. V gave up 6 bases and J gave up 5 bases; unmatched junction bases: 9.